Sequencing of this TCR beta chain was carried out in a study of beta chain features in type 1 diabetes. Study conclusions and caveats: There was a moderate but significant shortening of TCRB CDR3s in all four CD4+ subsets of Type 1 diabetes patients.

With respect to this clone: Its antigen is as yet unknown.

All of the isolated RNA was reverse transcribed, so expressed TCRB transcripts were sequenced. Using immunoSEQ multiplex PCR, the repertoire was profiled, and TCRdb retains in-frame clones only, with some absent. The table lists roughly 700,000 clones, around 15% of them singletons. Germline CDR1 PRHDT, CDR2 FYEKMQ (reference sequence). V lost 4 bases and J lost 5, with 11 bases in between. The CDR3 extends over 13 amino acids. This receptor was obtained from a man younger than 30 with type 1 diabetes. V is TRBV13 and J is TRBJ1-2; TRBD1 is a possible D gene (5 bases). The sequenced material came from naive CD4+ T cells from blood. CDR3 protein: CASSSRPGYGYTF. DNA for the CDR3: TGTGCCAGCAGCTCCAGACCAGGGTATGGCTACACCTTC.